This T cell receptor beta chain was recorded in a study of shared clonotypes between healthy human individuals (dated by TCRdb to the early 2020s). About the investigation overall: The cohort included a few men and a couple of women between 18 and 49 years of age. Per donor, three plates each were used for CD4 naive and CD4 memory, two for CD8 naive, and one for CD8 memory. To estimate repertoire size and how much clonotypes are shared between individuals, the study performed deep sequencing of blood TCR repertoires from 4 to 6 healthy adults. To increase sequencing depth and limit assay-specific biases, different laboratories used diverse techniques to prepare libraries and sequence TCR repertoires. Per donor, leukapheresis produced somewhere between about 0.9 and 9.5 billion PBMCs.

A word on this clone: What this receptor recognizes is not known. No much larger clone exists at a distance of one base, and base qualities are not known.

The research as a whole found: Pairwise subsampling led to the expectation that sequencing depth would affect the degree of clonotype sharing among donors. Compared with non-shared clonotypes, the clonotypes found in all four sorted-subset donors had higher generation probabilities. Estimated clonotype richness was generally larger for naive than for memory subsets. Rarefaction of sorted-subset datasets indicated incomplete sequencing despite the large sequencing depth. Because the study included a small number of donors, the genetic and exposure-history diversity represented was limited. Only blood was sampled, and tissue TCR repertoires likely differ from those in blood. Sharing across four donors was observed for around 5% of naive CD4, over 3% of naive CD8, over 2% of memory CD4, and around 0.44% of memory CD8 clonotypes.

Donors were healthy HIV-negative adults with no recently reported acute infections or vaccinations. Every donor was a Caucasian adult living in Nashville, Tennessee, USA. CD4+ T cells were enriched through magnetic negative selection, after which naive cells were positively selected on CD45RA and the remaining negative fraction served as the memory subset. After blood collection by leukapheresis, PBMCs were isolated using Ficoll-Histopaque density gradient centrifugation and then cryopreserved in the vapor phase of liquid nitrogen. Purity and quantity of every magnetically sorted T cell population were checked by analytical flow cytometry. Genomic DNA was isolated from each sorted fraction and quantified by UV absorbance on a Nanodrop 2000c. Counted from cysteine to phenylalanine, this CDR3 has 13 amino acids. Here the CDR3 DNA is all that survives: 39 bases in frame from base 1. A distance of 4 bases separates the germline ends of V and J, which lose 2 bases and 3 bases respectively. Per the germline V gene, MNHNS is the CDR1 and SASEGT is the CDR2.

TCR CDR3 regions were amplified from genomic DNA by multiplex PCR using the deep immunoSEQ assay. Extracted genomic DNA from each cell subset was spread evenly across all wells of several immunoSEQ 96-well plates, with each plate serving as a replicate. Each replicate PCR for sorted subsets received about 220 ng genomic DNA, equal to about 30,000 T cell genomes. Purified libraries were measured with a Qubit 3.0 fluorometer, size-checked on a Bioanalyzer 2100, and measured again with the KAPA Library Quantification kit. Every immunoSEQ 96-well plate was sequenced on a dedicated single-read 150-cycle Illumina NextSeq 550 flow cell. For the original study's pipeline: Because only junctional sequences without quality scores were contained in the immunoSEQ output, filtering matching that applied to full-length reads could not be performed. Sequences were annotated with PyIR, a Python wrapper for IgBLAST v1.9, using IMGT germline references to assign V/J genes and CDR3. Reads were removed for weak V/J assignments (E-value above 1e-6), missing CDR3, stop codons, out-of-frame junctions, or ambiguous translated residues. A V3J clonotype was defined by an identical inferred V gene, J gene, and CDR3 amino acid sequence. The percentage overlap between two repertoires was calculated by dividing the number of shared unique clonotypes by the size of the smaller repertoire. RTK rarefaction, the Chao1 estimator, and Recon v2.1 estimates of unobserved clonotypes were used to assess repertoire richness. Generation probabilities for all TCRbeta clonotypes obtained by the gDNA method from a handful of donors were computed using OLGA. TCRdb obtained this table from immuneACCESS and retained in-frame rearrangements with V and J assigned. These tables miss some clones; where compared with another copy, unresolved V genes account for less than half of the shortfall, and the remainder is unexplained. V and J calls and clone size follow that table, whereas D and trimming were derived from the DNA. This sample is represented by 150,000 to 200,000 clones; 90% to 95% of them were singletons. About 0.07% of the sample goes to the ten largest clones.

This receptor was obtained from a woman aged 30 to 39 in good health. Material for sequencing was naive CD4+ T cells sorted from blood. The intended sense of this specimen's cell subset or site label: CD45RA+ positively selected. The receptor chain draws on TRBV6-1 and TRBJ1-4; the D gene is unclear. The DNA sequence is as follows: TGTGCCAGCAGTGAAAACCCTAATGAAAAACTGTTTTTT. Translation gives CASSENPNEKLFF.